This T cell receptor (beta chain) was captured in a study of cytomegalovirus exposure and HLA in healthy donors. This clone was recorded only once. This CDR3 contains 14 residues. From germline, CDR1 is MGHRA and CDR2 YSYEKL. With 5 bases clipped from V and 3 bases from J, the junction kept 4 bases outside the gene matches. This PCR relied on a set of 60 Vbeta primers and 13 Jbeta primers. The repertoire was sequenced with immunoSEQ multiplex PCR; TCRdb's copy has only in-frame clones and lacks some. This repertoire shows under 250,000 clones, roughly 80% found once; its top ten account for under 3%. This receptor was taken from a woman in her twenties or thirties in good health and CMV-seronegative. The chain joins TRBV4-1 to TRBJ2-3, with 8 nucleotides matching TRBD1. Sequences were obtained from PBMCs. CDR3 coding DNA: TGCGCCAGCAGCTCGGACAGGGAAACAGATACGCAGTATTTT. Translating it yields CASSSDRETDTQYF.